The 29 T cell receptor beta chains in this list originate from one sample, sequenced in a study of cytomegalovirus exposure and HLA in healthy donors (dated by TCRdb to 2016 to 2017). Library preparation employed the immunoSEQ multiplex PCR assay. The multiplex PCR relied on a mix of 60 forward primers for TCR Vbeta segments and 13 reverse primers for TCR Jbeta segments. Drawn from immuneACCESS, this table holds only the in-frame rearrangements with V and J called that TCRdb kept. Clones are partly lost; checked studies trace under half to an unresolved V gene and leave the rest unexplained. The sample includes approximately 92,000 clones, with over 75% observed a single time. The ten top clones hold 6.5% to 8% of the sample. The specimen sequenced was PBMCs. Receptors were obtained from a man between 45 and 60 years old in good health and CMV-seropositive.

The genes are TRBV5-8 and TRBJ2-7; the match to TRBD2 covers 11 bases. The CDR3 is 16 residues long. J gave up 2 bases and V 1 base, and 5 bases lay outside the gene matches. Germline V CDR1 and CDR2: SGHTS, YDEGEE. CDR3 coding DNA: TGTGCCAGCAGCTTGTCTCTGACTAGCGGGGCCTACGAGCAGTACTTC. Amino acid sequence: CASSLSLTSGAYEQYF.

This clone was recorded a few times. The chain links TRBV19 to TRBJ1-4; a weak D match, TRBD1 (5 bases). Between the trimmed V and J ends, which lost 5 bases and 8 bases, there was a span of 9 bases. The CDR3 has 12 amino acids. In germline, CDR1 is LNHDA, CDR2 SQIVND (reference sequence). Written as DNA, the CDR3 is TGTGCCAGTAGTTCCTCAGGGGAAAAACTGTTTTTT. Protein: CASSSSGEKLFF.

This clone was recorded only once. The chain couples TRBV10-3 to TRBJ2-5, with 15 bases lining up with TRBD2. The CDR3 loop spans 16 amino acids. Trimming cost V 7 bases and J 5 bases; bases outside gene matches: 8. Germline V gives CDR1 ENHRY, CDR2 SYGVKD. Written as DNA, the CDR3 is TGTGCCATCAACGACGGACTAGCGGGGGGGCTGGAGACCCAGTACTTC. It specifies CAINDGLAGGLETQYF.

The gene calls are TRBV14 and TRBJ1-3; perhaps TRBD1 as D (6 bases). Germline V gene sequence: CDR1 SGHDN, CDR2 FVKESK. The CDR3 extends over 18 amino acids. V was shortened by 1 base and J by 3 bases, with 19 bases between the two germline ends. The CDR3 loop is CASSQGPQGSFGGNTIYF. The CDR3 DNA reads TGTGCCAGCAGCCAAGGTCCACAGGGCAGCTTTGGTGGAAACACCATATATTTT. Full variable domain (rest looked up from reference TRBV14 and TRBJ1-3): EAGVTQFPSHSVIEKGQTVTLRCDPISGHDNLYWYRRVMGKEIKFLLHFVKESKQDESGMPNNRFLAERTGGTYSTLKVQPAELEDSGVYFCASSQGPQGSFGGNTIYFGEGSWLTVV.

This sequence joins TRBV27 and TRBJ1-1; 7 bases are shared with TRBD1. Looked up from germline, CDR1 is MNHEY and CDR2 is SMNVEV (reference sequence). J was trimmed by 3 bases and V by 1 base; bases with no gene match: 11. The CDR3 extends over 17 amino acids. CDR3 sequence: CASSLLAPQGGYTEAFF. In DNA, the CDR3 is TGTGCCAGCAGTTTATTGGCCCCGCAGGGGGGATACACTGAAGCTTTCTTT.

V usage is TRBV9 and J usage is TRBJ1-6, with D possibly being TRBD1 (5 bases). Germline values: CDR1 SGDLS, CDR2 YYNGEE. The CDR3 length is 16 residues. The germline V and J ends were trimmed by 4 bases and 1 base, with 12 bases remaining between them. CDR3 nucleotide sequence: TGTGCCAGCAGCTCGGGGGACGGGTCCTATAATTCACCCCTCCACTTT. Protein product: CASSSGDGSYNSPLHF.

The V gene is TRBV7-9, the J gene TRBJ1-1; TRBD1 matches 7 bases. Trimming took 1 base from V and 6 from J; bases not matched to a gene: 2. The CDR3 runs 13 residues. Per the germline V gene, CDR1 is SEHNR and CDR2 is FQNEAQ (reference sequence). CDR3 DNA sequence: TGTGCCAGCAGCTTAGGGACAGGCGCTGAAGCTTTCTTT. As protein: CASSLGTGAEAFF.

V is TRBV27 and J is TRBJ1-1, with D possibly matching TRBD1 (6 bases). Trimming pared 5 bases from V and 3 bases from J, leaving 10 bases between. The CDR3 contains 13 residues. Germline CDR1 reads MNHEY; CDR2 reads SMNVEV (reference sequence). This CDR3 is CASSPRGYTEAFF. The DNA for the CDR3 is TGTGCCAGCAGTCCGAGGGGGTACACTGAAGCTTTCTTT.

The chain employs TRBV27 and TRBJ2-5, with D hard to call. With the DNA end fitting TRBJ2-7 better, the J assignment may be wrong. This CDR3 has 13 amino acids. CDR1 is MNHEY and CDR2 is SMNVEV in the germline V gene (reference sequence). This CDR3 reads CASSLKDTYEQYF. CDR3 DNA: TGTGCCAGCAGTTTAAAAGACACTTACGAGCAGTACTTC.

The rearrangement links TRBV9 to TRBJ1-3; D unclear. Trimming took 0 bases from V and 0 from J, leaving 7 bases between them. This CDR3 contains 15 residues. Germline loops: CDR1 SGDLS, CDR2 YYNGEE. The CDR3 nucleotides are TGTGCCAGCAGCGTAGCTACCGGCTCTGGAAACACCATATATTTT. This codes for CASSVATGSGNTIYF.

There are a few counts of this clone. The chain carries TRBV19 and TRBJ1-5, with 8 nucleotides matching TRBD1. Looked up from germline, CDR1 is LNHDA and CDR2 is SQIVND (reference sequence). V was pared by 3 bases and J by 4 bases, with 2 bases of the junction left unmatched. The CDR3 runs to 14 residues. The CDR3 region is CASSMGQENQPQHF. The CDR3 DNA reads TGTGCCAGTAGTATGGGACAGGAGAATCAGCCCCAGCATTTT.

Points on this clone: A read error may produce the germline difference seen at one junction end. The V and J genes are TRBV7-9 and TRBJ2-3, with 8 bases fitting TRBD2. Germline loops: CDR1 SEHNR, CDR2 FQNEAQ (reference sequence). CDR3 size: 16 residues. CDR3 sequence reads: CSSISTGGTSTDTQYF. In nucleotides, the CDR3 is TGTTCCAGCATTTCCACGGGGGGGACTAGCACAGATACGCAGTATTTT.

This sequence joins TRBV4-1 and TRBJ1-3, with 7 nucleotides matching TRBD1. V was pared by 4 bases and J by 0 bases, with 6 bases of the junction left unmatched. Germline CDR1 MGHRA, CDR2 YSYEKL. The CDR3 length is 16 residues. CDR3 loop: CASSRVQGDSGNTIYF. DNA for the CDR3: TGCGCCAGCAGCCGGGTTCAGGGGGACTCTGGAAACACCATATATTTT.

The chain is built from TRBV28 and TRBJ2-3; a possible D gene is TRBD2 (5 bases). Germline values: CDR1 MDHEN, CDR2 SYDVKM. The CDR3 covers 13 residues. V lost 6 bases, J lost 6 bases, and 13 bases lay in between. CDR3 bases: TGTGCCAGCAGGGGTGGAGGACGGGATACGCAGTATTTT. This translates into CASRGGGRDTQYF.

This chain links TRBV9 with TRBJ1-2; 11 nucleotides align to TRBD1. This CDR3 contains 15 residues. The J segment lost 7 bases and the V segment lost 4 bases, leaving 9 bases of the junction unmatched. Germline V CDR1 and CDR2: SGDLS, YYNGEE. The CDR3 sequence is CASSPGQGANSGYTF. CDR3 sequence (DNA): TGTGCCAGCAGCCCAGGACAGGGGGCGAATTCTGGCTACACCTTC.

The chain employs TRBV7-9 and TRBJ2-3; the D gene is possibly TRBD2 (6 bases). Germline V gene sequence: CDR1 SEHNR, CDR2 FQNEAQ (reference sequence). V lost 3 bases, J lost 3 bases, and 10 bases lay in between. This CDR3 is built from 14 residues. DNA for the CDR3: TGTGCCAGCAGCTTGGGACTGTTAACAGATACGCAGTATTTT. Protein: CASSLGLLTDTQYF.

This chain joins TRBV5-4 and TRBJ2-1; 9 positions agree with TRBD1. The CDR3 runs to 15 residues. After removal of 1 base from V and 4 bases from J, the junction contained 3 bases not matched to a gene. Germline-derived CDR1 and CDR2 are SGHNT and YYREEE (reference sequence). The CDR3 DNA follows: TGTGCCAGCAGCTTGAGGGACAGGGAATACAATGAGCAGTTCTTC. Amino acid sequence: CASSLRDREYNEQFF.

V and J are TRBV9 and TRBJ2-7, with 7 nucleotides matching TRBD1. Losses at the gene ends were 4 bases for V and 3 bases for J; bases not matched to a gene: 7. This CDR3 is 14 amino acids long. The V gene's germline CDR1 is SGDLS and CDR2 YYNGEE. CDR3 in amino acids: CASSYGQENYEQYF. The CDR3 region has the DNA TGTGCCAGCAGCTACGGACAGGAAAACTACGAGCAGTACTTC.

The chain combines TRBV18 with TRBJ2-1; D is unclear. The germline V gene has CDR1 KGHSH and CDR2 LQKENI. Between the trimmed V and J ends, which lost 2 bases and 8 bases, there was a span of 10 bases. This CDR3 comprises 13 residues. This CDR3 is CASSPVLRDEQFF. CDR3 sequence (DNA): TGTGCCAGCTCACCAGTCCTACGGGATGAGCAGTTCTTC.

The genes are TRBV7-6 and TRBJ2-3; D gene uncertain. Germline V gives CDR1 SGHVS, CDR2 FNYEAQ. V lost 5 bases and J 6 bases, leaving 9 bases between the germline ends. This CDR3 has 12 residues. The CDR3 is CASSSIGDTQYF. Here the CDR3 DNA reads TGTGCCAGCAGCAGCATCGGGGATACGCAGTATTTT.

The chain recombines TRBV25-1 with TRBJ2-7; D call uncertain. V was pared by 3 bases and J by 3 bases, with 18 bases between. CDR1 MGHDK and CDR2 SYGVNS come from the germline V gene. There are 16 residues in the CDR3. CDR3 nucleotides: TGTGCCAGCAGTGACCCCGCGGCGCGGTCCTACTACGAGCAGTACTTC. It yields the protein CASSDPAARSYYEQYF.

The J gene is TRBJ2-7, the V gene TRBV7-2, with 9 bases fitting TRBD1. The CDR3 has 14 amino acids. V was pared by 5 bases and J by 4 bases, with 6 bases of the junction left unmatched. CDR1 is SGHTA and CDR2 is FQGNSA in the germline V gene. CDR3 sequence reads: CASSDRTGAYEQYF. The CDR3 nucleotides read TGTGCCAGCAGCGATCGGACAGGGGCGTACGAGCAGTACTTC.

The chain couples TRBV18 to TRBJ1-1; D possibly corresponds to TRBD1 (6 bases). V lost 2 bases to trimming and J lost 1 base, with 11 bases between them. This CDR3 comprises 15 residues. Germline assignment: CDR1 KGHSH and CDR2 LQKENI. In DNA form, the CDR3 reads TGTGCCAGCTCACCAGCCGGACAGTCGAACACTGAAGCTTTCTTT. Translated: CASSPAGQSNTEAFF.

This clone appeared a single time. The rearrangement joins TRBV7-9 to TRBJ2-2, with 11 bases identical to TRBD1. The germline V gene has CDR1 SEHNR and CDR2 FQNEAQ (reference sequence). The junction had 5 bases not matched to a gene; V was cut back by 5 bases and J by 6 bases. The length of the CDR3 is 15 residues. CDR3 protein: CASSRTGGASGELFF. Here the CDR3 DNA reads TGTGCCAGCAGCCGGACAGGGGGCGCGTCCGGGGAGCTGTTTTTT.

The rearrangement links TRBV23-1 to TRBJ2-7; 7 bases align to TRBD1. TRBV23-1 is an ORF for which the function is uncertain. Trimming at V came to 11 bases and at J to 5 bases, leaving 18 bases not matched to a gene. The CDR3 is made up of 15 amino acids. In nucleotides, the CDR3 is TGCGCCCTCGTCGCTTGTCGACAGGGCCCCCACGAGCAGTACTTC. Translating it yields CALVACRQGPHEQYF.

This chain connects TRBV4-3 to TRBJ2-1; TRBD1 matches 9 bases. The CDR3 contains 15 residues. V lost 1 base to trimming and J lost 7 bases; unmatched junction nucleotides: 5. The germline V gene has CDR1 LGHNA and CDR2 YSLEER. The CDR3 region is CASSQVLGQGNEQFF. In DNA form, the CDR3 reads TGCGCCAGCAGCCAAGTCCTGGGACAGGGTAATGAGCAGTTCTTC.

The chain has TRBV27 and TRBJ1-1; 9 nucleotides agree with TRBD1. Germline CDR1 MNHEY, CDR2 SMNVEV (reference sequence). CDR3 length: 16 residues. After removal of 7 bases from V and 5 bases from J, the junction contained 14 bases not matched to a gene. CDR3: CASTSWGTGRDTEAFF. Written as DNA, the CDR3 is TGTGCCAGCACCTCGTGGGGGACAGGGAGGGATACTGAAGCTTTCTTT.

As to this clone: The junction and the germline gene differ at one end; a read error may be behind it. Additional DNA sequences in this sample encode the identical CDR3. The genes are TRBV30 and TRBJ2-7, with 10 bases identical to TRBD1. The germline gives CDR1 GTSNPN, CDR2 SVGIG (reference sequence). The CDR3 is 16 amino acids. The CDR3 DNA follows: TGTGCTCTGACGGACAGGGGGAGCGGCAAGACCTACGAACAGTACTTC. Protein sequence: CALTDRGSGKTYEQYF. The full variable domain, with the rest looked up from reference TRBV30 and TRBJ2-7, is SQTIHQWPATLVQPVGSPLSLECTVEGTSNPNLYWYRQAAGRGLQLLFYSVGIGQISSEVPQNLSASRPQDRQFILSSKKLLLSDSGFYLCALTDRGSGKTYEQYFGPGTRLTVT.

This clone was counted a few times. The chain is built from TRBV29-1 and TRBJ1-2; a possible D gene is TRBD1 (5 bases). The CDR3 is made up of 16 amino acids. Germline values: CDR1 SQVTM, CDR2 ANQGSEA. Trimming stripped 3 bases from V and 4 bases from J, with 21 bases between. This CDR3 is CSVEPRTEGPTYGYTF. DNA of the CDR3: TGCAGCGTTGAGCCTCGGACGGAGGGGCCGACCTATGGCTACACCTTC.